Presented here are 3 T cell receptor beta chains from one specimen sequenced in a study of cytomegalovirus exposure and HLA in healthy donors. The primer mix had 60 Vbeta and 13 Jbeta primers. Using immunoSEQ multiplex PCR, the repertoire was profiled, and TCRdb retains in-frame clones only, with some absent. This sample yields some 140,000 clones, of which over 70% are seen a single time; over 10% belongs to the top ten. Specimen: PBMCs. The receptors originated from a man under 40 in good health and CMV-seropositive.

The chain employs TRBV2 and TRBJ2-6; TRBD1 might be the D (5 bases). The CDR3 covers 15 residues. Trimming left V 3 bases short and J 4 bases short, with 10 bases between. Germline CDR1 and CDR2: SNHLY and FYNNEI. This chain's CDR3 is CASSEMRTGANVLTF. The CDR3 DNA is TGTGCCAGCAGTGAGATGAGGACAGGGGCCAACGTCCTGACTTTC.

The chain links TRBV14 to TRBJ1-4; D is perhaps TRBD1 (6 bases). This CDR3 contains 13 residues. CDR1 is SGHDN and CDR2 is FVKESK in the germline V gene. V was pared by 8 bases and J by 10 bases, with 17 bases between. The CDR3 here is CASRRMGAGKLFF. As DNA, the CDR3 is TGTGCCAGCCGAAGGATGGGGGCGGGAAAACTGTTTTTT.

The chain couples TRBV9 to TRBJ2-7; D is uncertain. The CDR3 extends over 13 amino acids. V lost 4 bases, J lost 5 bases, and 13 bases lay in between. The germline V gene encodes CDR1 SGDLS and CDR2 YYNGEE. This CDR3 reads CASSSRSTHEQYF. The CDR3 DNA reads as TGTGCCAGCAGCTCAAGATCTACCCACGAGCAGTACTTC.